The 24 T cell receptor beta chains given below trace back to one sample, sequenced in a study of shared clonotypes between healthy human individuals. The assay was immunoSEQ multiplex PCR, and TCRdb's table has in-frame clones only and misses some. The sample gives about 1.5 million clones, about 98% of which show up once; roughly 0.4% is in the top ten. The specimen was naive CD4+ T cells sorted from blood. Subset reported: CD45RA+ positively selected. These receptor sequences come from a man aged 25 to 45 in good health.

The CDR3 loop reads CASSLLGQSYLEQYF. The CDR3 nucleotides read TGTGCCAGCAGCTTACTAGGACAGTCCTACTTGGAGCAGTACTTC. The chain links TRBV7-8 to TRBJ2-7; the D gene is possibly TRBD1 (6 bases). Germline V gene lookup returns CDR1 SGHVS and CDR2 FQNEAQ. Trimming cost V 2 bases and J 7 bases, with 18 bases left between them. This CDR3 is built from 15 residues.

This chain links TRBV27 with TRBJ2-7; D is ambiguous. The germline V gene encodes CDR1 MNHEY and CDR2 SMNVEV (reference sequence). The CDR3 runs 15 residues. The V end was cut by 6 bases, the J end by 2 bases, with 17 bases between. DNA for the CDR3: TGTGCCAGCAGCCGCCTTGGGCCGGCAGCCTACGAGCAGTACTTC. Its protein is CASSRLGPAAYEQYF.

CDR3: CASSQDRAGELFF. CDR3 DNA: TGCGCCAGCAGCCAGGACAGGGCCGGGGAGCTGTTTTTT. The gene calls are TRBV4-1 and TRBJ2-2; 8 nucleotides match TRBD1. The ends lost 3 bases at V and 6 bases at J; junction bases unmatched: 0. This CDR3 contains 13 residues. Per the germline V gene, CDR1 is MGHRA and CDR2 is YSYEKL.

This chain connects TRBV5-1 to TRBJ2-1; 10 bases line up with TRBD2. The J segment lost 3 bases and the V segment lost 3 bases, leaving 3 bases of the junction unmatched. Germline V lookup: CDR1 SGHRS, CDR2 YFSETQ. The CDR3 is 15 residues long. CDR3 sequence: CASSSLAGDYNEQFF. The CDR3, as DNA: TGCGCCAGCAGCTCTCTAGCGGGAGACTACAATGAGCAGTTCTTC.

The chain couples TRBV5-4 to TRBJ2-3; D is undetermined. This CDR3 spans 13 amino acids. Trimming left V 1 base short and J 2 bases short, with 5 bases between. Germline CDR1 reads SGHNT; CDR2 reads YYREEE (reference sequence). The CDR3 DNA reads as TGTGCCAGCAGCTTGTACATCACAGATACGCAGTATTTT. Translated: CASSLYITDTQYF.

This clone showed up just once. The V call is TRBV5-3, the J call TRBJ1-1, with D possibly being TRBD1 (5 bases). TRBV5-3 is labeled an ORF, and its function is uncertain. This CDR3 region has 15 residues. Trimming removed 0 bases from V and 3 bases from J, with 12 bases in between. The CDR3 sequence: CARSLAWGTDTEAFF. The CDR3 DNA is TGTGCCAGAAGCTTGGCGTGGGGCACGGACACTGAAGCTTTCTTT.

The V and J genes are TRBV10-3 and TRBJ2-7; unclear D gene. CDR3 length equals 13 residues. Germline assignment: CDR1 ENHRY and CDR2 SYGVKD. Trimming cost V 5 bases and J 0 bases, with 8 bases left between them. This CDR3 is CAISQTSSYEQYF. The CDR3 DNA is TGTGCCATCAGTCAGACATCCTCCTACGAGCAGTACTTC.

V gene TRBV27 combines with J gene TRBJ2-3, with 8 bases that match TRBD2. CDR3 size: 17 residues. The germline V gene encodes CDR1 MNHEY and CDR2 SMNVEV (reference sequence). V trimming: 1 base; J trimming: 1 base; junction bases outside the gene matches: 7. The CDR3 sequence: CASSLYAAGGRTDTQYF. The CDR3 bases are TGTGCCAGCAGTTTATATGCTGCGGGAGGCCGCACAGATACGCAGTATTTT.

This clone was detected once. The chain's CDR3 is CASSPGAPGEQYF. The DNA of the CDR3 is TGTGCCAGCTCACCAGGGGCCCCGGGCGAGCAGTACTTC. The chain links TRBV18 to TRBJ2-7, with D possibly TRBD1 on 5 matching bases. Trimming removed 2 bases from V and 6 bases from J, with 11 bases in between. CDR3 length: 13 amino acids. CDR1 KGHSH and CDR2 LQKENI come from the germline V gene. Filled out from reference TRBV18 and TRBJ2-7, the complete variable domain reads NAGVMQNPRHLVRRRGQEARLRCSPMKGHSHVYWYRQLPEEGLKFMVYLQKENIIDESGMPKERFSAEFPKEGPSILRIQQVVRGDSAAYFCASSPGAPGEQYFGPGTRLTVT.

J is TRBJ2-7 and V is TRBV7-9; TRBD2 aligns across 8 bases. CDR3 length: 14 amino acids. The germline V gene has CDR1 SEHNR and CDR2 FQNEAQ (reference sequence). Germline trimming cut 5 bases from V and 3 bases from J; bases unmatched to any gene: 6. CDR3 coding DNA: TGTGCCAGCAGCCCCCCGGGACTAGGCTACGAGCAGTACTTC. Translation gives CASSPPGLGYEQYF.

V and J are TRBV5-1 and TRBJ2-1; 9 bases fit TRBD2. The CDR3 is made up of 17 amino acids. Trimming at V came to 4 bases and at J to 3 bases, leaving 11 bases not matched to a gene. CDR1 is SGHRS and CDR2 is YFSETQ in the germline V gene. CDR3 sequence reads: CASSLYDLAGHYNEQFF. The DNA of the CDR3 is TGCGCCAGCAGCCTATACGATCTAGCGGGACACTACAATGAGCAGTTCTTC.

V and J are TRBV14 and TRBJ2-1; 7 bases line up with TRBD2. J was trimmed by 8 bases and V by 2 bases; bases with no gene match: 15. Germline CDR1 is SGHDN and CDR2 is FVKESK. CDR3 length equals 17 residues. The CDR3 loop is CASSQLFGLGGPDEQFF. The CDR3 DNA reads TGTGCCAGCAGCCAACTTTTCGGACTAGGAGGCCCCGATGAGCAGTTCTTC.

The J gene is TRBJ1-1, the V gene TRBV20-1; no definite D call. Germline CDR1 is DFQATT and CDR2 is SNEGSKA (reference sequence). V was shortened by 7 bases and J by 8 bases, with 14 bases between the two germline ends. The CDR3 spans 11 residues. DNA of the CDR3: TGCAGTGGTGATAAGGACGGAGAAGCTTTCTTT. Amino acid sequence: CSGDKDGEAFF.

The rearrangement joins TRBV6-1 to TRBJ2-7; D not certain. The ends were cut back, 10 bases at V and 3 bases at J, with 10 bases in the middle. CDR3 length: 11 amino acids. From germline, CDR1 is MNHNS and CDR2 SASEGT. CDR3 protein: CATRSIYEQYF. CDR3 nucleotides: TGTGCCACCCGGAGTATCTACGAGCAGTACTTC.

The CDR3 DNA reads TGCGCCAGCAGTGAGAGGGTGGTTGCAGATACGCAGTATTTT. It codes for CASSERVVADTQYF. The chain links TRBV10-1 to TRBJ2-3; D gene uncertain. In germline, CDR1 is WNHNN, CDR2 SYGVQD (reference sequence). V lost 2 bases, J lost 4 bases, and 10 bases lay in between. The CDR3 is 14 amino acids.

This clone was seen only once. The chain has TRBV2 and TRBJ2-7; a weak D match, TRBD1 (5 bases). The CDR3 loop spans 13 amino acids. Germline CDR1 SNHLY, CDR2 FYNNEI. Deletions cut 4 bases from V and 5 bases from J, with 12 bases between. CDR3 sequence: CASSGARVHEQYF. DNA of the CDR3: TGTGCCAGCAGTGGGGCCAGGGTGCACGAGCAGTACTTC.

The chain links TRBV7-3 to TRBJ2-2; D assignment may be TRBD1 or TRBD2 (6 bases each). The CDR3 runs to 16 residues. Germline loops: CDR1 SGHTA, CDR2 FQGTGA. Trimming shortened V by 5 bases and J by 0 bases, and 13 bases separated the two germline ends. Written as DNA, the CDR3 is TGTGCCAGCAGCAAAGGGGGAGGTTCGAACACCGGGGAGCTGTTTTTT. Translating gives CASSKGGGSNTGELFF.

This clone is a singleton in its sample. The J gene is TRBJ2-7, the V gene TRBV5-5; tentatively, D is TRBD1 or TRBD2 (5 bases each). V was trimmed by 4 bases and J by 2 bases, leaving 16 bases between them. Germline CDR1 and CDR2: SGHKS and YYEKEE (reference sequence). This CDR3 is 15 amino acids long. The CDR3, as DNA: TGTGCCAGCAGCGTACCCCGGGGCCGACCCTACGAGCAGTACTTC. It encodes CASSVPRGRPYEQYF.

V gene TRBV19 combines with J gene TRBJ2-1; TRBD1 matches at 8 bases. V was clipped by 5 bases and J by 3 bases; unmatched bases: 12. The CDR3 sequence is 17 residues long. Germline-derived CDR1 and CDR2 are LNHDA and SQIVND (reference sequence). CDR3 sequence (DNA): TGTGCCAGTAGTGAGCAACCACCGGGACAGGACTACAATGAGCAGTTCTTC. Translating gives CASSEQPPGQDYNEQFF.

The chain carries TRBV7-9 and TRBJ1-3; 9 nucleotides match TRBD1. This CDR3 spans 17 amino acids. V was pared by 5 bases and J by 7 bases, with 15 bases of the junction left unmatched. CDR1 and CDR2 from the germline V gene are SEHNR and FQNEAQ (reference sequence). The CDR3 DNA is TGTGCCAGCAGCCTCTCCGGACAGGGGAGTCCTCTGAACACCATATATTTT. Translated, it gives CASSLSGQGSPLNTIYF.

With respect to this clone: Other nucleotide sequences in the sample specify the same CDR3. The rearrangement links TRBV11-2 to TRBJ2-7; 9 nucleotides agree with TRBD1. The CDR3 is 14 amino acids. The trim removed 1 base at V and 3 bases at J, leaving 1 base unmatched. Germline assignment: CDR1 SGHAT and CDR2 FQNNGV. In DNA form, the CDR3 reads TGTGCCAGCAGCTTAGGACAGGGGGGCTACGAGCAGTACTTC. Amino acids: CASSLGQGGYEQYF.

The CDR3 is CASSLGSLLAGAHNEQFF. CDR3 in DNA: TGTGCCAGCAGCTTAGGAAGTTTGTTGGCGGGAGCGCACAATGAGCAGTTCTTC. The chain joins TRBV7-6 to TRBJ2-1; 7 nucleotides line up with TRBD2. This CDR3 contains 18 residues. V shed 1 base, J shed 5 bases, and the junction held 14 bases outside the gene matches. CDR1 and CDR2 (germline): SGHVS, FNYEAQ.

In its sample, this clone was seen once. The chain is built from TRBV2 and TRBJ2-3, with a possible D match to TRBD1 (6 bases). The CDR3 loop spans 16 amino acids. Germline lookup yields CDR1 SNHLY and CDR2 FYNNEI. The V gene lost 2 bases and the J gene lost 3 bases, with 15 bases spanning the gap. The CDR3 DNA reads TGTGCCAGCAGTGAATCTGGGACACTATTTACAGATACGCAGTATTTT. Translation gives CASSESGTLFTDTQYF.

This clone has a single count. This chain uses TRBV6-6 with TRBJ2-4; D uncertain. V shed 3 bases and J shed 0 bases, with 12 bases lying between them. The CDR3 sequence is 16 residues long. Germline CDR1 MNHNY, CDR2 SVGAGI (reference sequence). DNA for the CDR3: TGTGCCAGCAGTTATTCTAGGGTACAAGCCAAAAACATTCAGTACTTC. Protein sequence: CASSYSRVQAKNIQYF.